The T cell receptor (beta chain) described here comes from a study of blood T cells in healthy people across ages. The authors ran a second PCR of 7 to 11 cycles using a sample-barcoded 5' primer and a J-beta primer mix. One entry per CDR3 protein results from TCRdb running MiXCR on the 5' RACE reads. This table has about 970,000 distinct CDR3 sequences, approximately 50% appearing once. Study-wide results and caveats: Considered underestimates were the diversity estimates obtained from one million T cells. Nothing was known about donor CMV status, and this possibly confounded expanded clonotype changes. The study could not conclusively compare naive and antigen-experienced cells, given its unsorted PBMCs.

As to this clonotype: Its matching antigen is unknown.

The CDR3 totals 19 residues. The germline V gene encodes CDR1 SGHRS and CDR2 YFSETQ. The V and J ends lost 0 bases and 4 bases respectively, with 23 bases between them. Every donor provided roughly 10 milliliters of peripheral blood. The origin of this receptor is a woman aged 55-75 years in good health. Material: blood. The chain carries TRBV5-1 and TRBJ2-1; no clear D gene. The DNA for the CDR3 is TGCGCCAGCAGCTTGGAGGCTCTCCTCTGGCCCCTTGGTTACAATGAGCAGTTCTTC. Protein: CASSLEALLWPLGYNEQFF. The variable domain in full, with the rest retrieved from reference TRBV5-1 and TRBJ2-1, is KAGVTQTPRYLIKTRGQQVTLSCSPISGHRSVSWYQQTPGQGLQFLFEYFSETQRNKGNFPGRFSGRQFSNSRSEMNVSTLELGDSALYLCASSLEALLWPLGYNEQFFGPGTRLTVL.